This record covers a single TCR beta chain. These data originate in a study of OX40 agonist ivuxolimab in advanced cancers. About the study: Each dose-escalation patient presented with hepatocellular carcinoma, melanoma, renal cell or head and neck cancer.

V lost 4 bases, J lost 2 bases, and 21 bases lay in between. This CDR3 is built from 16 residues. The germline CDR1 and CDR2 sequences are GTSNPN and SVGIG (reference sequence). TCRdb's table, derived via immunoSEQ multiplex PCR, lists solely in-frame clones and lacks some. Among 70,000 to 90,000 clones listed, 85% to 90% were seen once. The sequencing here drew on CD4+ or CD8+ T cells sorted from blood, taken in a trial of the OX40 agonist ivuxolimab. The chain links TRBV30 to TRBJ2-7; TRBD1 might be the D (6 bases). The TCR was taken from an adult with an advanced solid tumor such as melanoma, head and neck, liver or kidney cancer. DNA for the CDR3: TGTGCCTGGACTGTGGGTCACCCCAGGGGCACCTACGAGCAGTACTTC. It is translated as CAWTVGHPRGTYEQYF. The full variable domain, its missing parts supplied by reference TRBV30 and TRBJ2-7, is SQTIHQWPATLVQPVGSPLSLECTVEGTSNPNLYWYRQAAGRGLQLLFYSVGIGQISSEVPQNLSASRPQDRQFILSSKKLLLSDSGFYLCAWTVGHPRGTYEQYFGPGTRLTVT.